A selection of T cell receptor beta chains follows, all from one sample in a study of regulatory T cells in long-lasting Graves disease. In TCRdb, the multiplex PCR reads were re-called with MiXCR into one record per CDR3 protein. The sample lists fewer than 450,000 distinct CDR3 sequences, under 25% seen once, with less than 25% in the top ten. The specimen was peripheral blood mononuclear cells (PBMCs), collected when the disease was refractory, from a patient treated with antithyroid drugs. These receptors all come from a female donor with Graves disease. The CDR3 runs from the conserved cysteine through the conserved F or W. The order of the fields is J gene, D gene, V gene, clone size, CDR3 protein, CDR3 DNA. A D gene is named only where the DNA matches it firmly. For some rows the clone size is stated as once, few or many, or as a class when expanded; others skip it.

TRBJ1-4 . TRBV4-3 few CASSQTPTNEKLFF TGCGCCAGCAGCCAGACCCCAACTAATGAAAAACTGTTTTTT
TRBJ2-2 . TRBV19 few CASSHLSQNTGELFF TGTGCCAGTAGCCATCTGTCCCAGAACACCGGGGAGCTGTTTTTT
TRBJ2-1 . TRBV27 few CASSLGSKSYNEQFF TGTGCCAGCAGTTTAGGCAGTAAATCCTACAATGAGCAGTTCTTC
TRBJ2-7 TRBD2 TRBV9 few CASSVGRLAGLDEQYF TGTGCCAGCAGCGTAGGTAGACTAGCGGGTTTGGACGAGCAGTACTTC
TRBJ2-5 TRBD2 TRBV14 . CASSQHFLRGRPEETQYF TGTGCCAGCAGCCAGCACTTTCTTCGCGGGAGACCGGAGGAGACCCAGTACTTC
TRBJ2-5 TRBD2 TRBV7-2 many CASSYIPSGVQETQYF TGTGCCAGCAGCTATATTCCTAGCGGGGTACAAGAGACCCAGTACTTC
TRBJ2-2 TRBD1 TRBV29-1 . CSVYRGNTGELFF TGCAGCGTTTACAGGGGAAACACCGGGGAGCTGTTTTTT
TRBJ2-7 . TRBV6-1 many CASRINREGQYF TGTGCCAGCAGGATCAACAGGGAGGGACAGTACTTC
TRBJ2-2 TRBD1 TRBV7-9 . CASSLGQVSTGELFF TGTGCCAGCAGCTTGGGACAGGTGTCCACCGGGGAGCTGTTTTTT
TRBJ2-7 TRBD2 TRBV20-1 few CSASLGTSPRQYF TGCAGTGCCTCCCTTGGGACTAGTCCTCGGCAGTACTTC
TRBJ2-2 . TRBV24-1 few CATSVAGRDHTGELFF TGTGCCACCAGTGTCGCGGGCAGGGATCACACCGGGGAGCTGTTTTTT
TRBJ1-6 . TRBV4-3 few CASSLKLKSDSPLHF TGCGCCAGCAGCCTTAAACTTAAGTCCGATTCACCCCTCCACTTT
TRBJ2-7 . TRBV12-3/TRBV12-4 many CASTDKLGYEQYF TGTGCCAGCACTGATAAGCTGGGGTACGAGCAGTACTTC
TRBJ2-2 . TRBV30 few CAWANTGELFF TGTGCCTGGGCAAACACCGGGGAGCTGTTTTTT
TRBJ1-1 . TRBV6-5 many CASSYSISNTEAFF TGTGCCAGCAGTTACTCGATCTCGAACACTGAAGCTTTCTTT
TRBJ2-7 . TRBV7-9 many CASSPPDRAYEQYF TGTGCCAGCAGCCCCCCGGACAGAGCCTACGAGCAGTACTTC
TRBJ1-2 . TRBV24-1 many CATSDFGGKNGYTF TGTGCCACCAGTGATTTCGGGGGTAAGAATGGCTACACCTTC
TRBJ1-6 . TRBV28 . CASSSTRGGINSPLHF TGTGCCAGCAGTTCTACCCGAGGGGGAATAAATTCACCCCTCCACTTT
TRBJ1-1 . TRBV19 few CASSIALVNTEAFF TGTGCCAGTAGTATCGCGTTGGTCAACACTGAAGCTTTCTTT
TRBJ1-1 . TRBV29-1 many CSGQAGRTEAFF TGCAGCGGGCAGGCAGGGAGGACTGAAGCTTTCTTT
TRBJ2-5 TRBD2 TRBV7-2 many CASSPQAGGLETQYF TGTGCCAGCAGCCCCCAAGCGGGAGGGTTAGAGACCCAGTACTTC
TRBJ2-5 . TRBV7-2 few CASSPIETQYF TGTGCCAGCAGCCCAATTGAGACCCAGTACTTC
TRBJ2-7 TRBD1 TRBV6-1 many CASRDTGVAYEQYF TGTGCCAGCAGGGACACAGGGGTCGCATACGAGCAGTACTTC
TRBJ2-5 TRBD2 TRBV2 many CASSGAAGQETQYF TGTGCCAGCAGCGGCGCAGCGGGACAAGAGACCCAGTACTTC
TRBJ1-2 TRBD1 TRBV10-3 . CAISVDRVGDGYTF TGTGCCATCAGTGTGGACAGGGTTGGCGATGGCTACACCTTC
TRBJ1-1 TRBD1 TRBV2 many CASSPGGENTEAFF TGTGCCAGCAGTCCAGGGGGCGAGAACACTGAAGCTTTCTTT
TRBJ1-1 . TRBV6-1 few CASSEAPPDAEAFF TGTGCCAGCAGTGAAGCTCCCCCAGACGCTGAAGCTTTCTTT
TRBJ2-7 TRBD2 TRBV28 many CASSSDAGRGGRGYEQYF TGTGCCAGCAGTTCGGACGCCGGGCGGGGCGGGAGAGGCTACGAGCAGTACTTC
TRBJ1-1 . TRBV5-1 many CASSSARGGSTEAFF TGCGCCAGCAGCTCCGCTCGTGGAGGGTCCACTGAAGCTTTCTTT
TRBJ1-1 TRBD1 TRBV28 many CASTLDRVNTEAFF TGTGCCAGCACCTTGGACAGGGTAAACACTGAAGCTTTCTTT
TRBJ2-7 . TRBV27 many CASSLRGSLYEQYF TGTGCCAGCAGTTTAAGGGGCAGCCTCTACGAGCAGTACTTC
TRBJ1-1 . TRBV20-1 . CSARGQPMNTEAFF TGCAGTGCTAGGGGGCAGCCCATGAACACTGAAGCTTTCTTT
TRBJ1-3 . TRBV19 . CASTTAGNTIYF TGTGCCAGTACTACAGCTGGAAACACCATATATTTT
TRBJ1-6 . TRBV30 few CAWSGGGEGSPLHF TGTGCCTGGAGCGGGGGAGGGGAAGGATCACCCCTCCACTTT
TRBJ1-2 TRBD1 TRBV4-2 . CASSREDRGNGYTF TGTGCCAGCAGCCGAGAGGACAGGGGGAATGGCTACACCTTC
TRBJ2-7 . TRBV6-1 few CASSERRQGPYEQYF TGTGCCAGCAGTGAACGGCGGCAGGGGCCCTACGAGCAGTACTTC
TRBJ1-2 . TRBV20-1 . CSARDSGLHGYTF TGCAGTGCTAGGGACTCGGGGTTACATGGCTACACCTTC
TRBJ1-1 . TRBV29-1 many CGGMNTEAFF TGCGGGGGAATGAACACTGAAGCTTTCTTT
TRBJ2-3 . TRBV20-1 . CSAPSPKGTDTQYF TGCAGTGCCCCATCACCGAAGGGCACAGATACGCAGTATTTT
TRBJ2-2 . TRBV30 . CACSGRRNTGELFF TGTGCCTGCTCGGGGCGGCGGAACACCGGGGAGCTGTTTTTT
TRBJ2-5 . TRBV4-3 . CASSPLNGGETQYF TGCGCCAGCAGCCCGCTTAATGGGGGAGAGACCCAGTACTTC
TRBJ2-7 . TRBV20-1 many CSARDAASPFEQYF TGCAGTGCTAGAGATGCCGCCAGCCCTTTCGAGCAGTACTTC
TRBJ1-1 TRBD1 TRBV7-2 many CASSLLGTAFSEAFF TGTGCCAGCAGCTTACTCGGGACAGCGTTCAGTGAAGCTTTCTTT
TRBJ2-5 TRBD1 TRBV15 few CATSRARTGLGTQYF TGTGCCACCAGCAGAGCCAGGACAGGGTTGGGGACCCAGTACTTC
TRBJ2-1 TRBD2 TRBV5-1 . CASSIGTSGTYNEQFF TGCGCCAGCAGCATAGGGACTAGCGGGACCTACAATGAGCAGTTCTTC
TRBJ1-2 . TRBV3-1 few CASSHLTTGYTF TGTGCCAGCAGCCACCTTACTACTGGCTACACCTTC
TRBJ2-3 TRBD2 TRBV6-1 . CASREPGLADSTDTQYF TGTGCCAGCAGGGAACCGGGACTAGCGGATTCCACAGATACGCAGTATTTT
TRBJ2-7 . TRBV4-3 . CASSQGLPSRLQYF TGCGCCAGCAGCCAGGGGCTGCCTTCGCGTTTGCAGTACTTC
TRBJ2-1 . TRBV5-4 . CASSSVLNEQFF TGTGCCAGCAGCTCGGTCCTCAATGAGCAGTTCTTC
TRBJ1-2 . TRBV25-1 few CASTLSRDGYGYTF TGTGCCAGCACCCTGTCCAGGGACGGCTATGGCTACACCTTC
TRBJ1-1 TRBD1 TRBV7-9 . CASSSGQGGVGTEAFF TGTGCCAGCAGCTCGGGACAGGGGGGTGTCGGCACTGAAGCTTTCTTT
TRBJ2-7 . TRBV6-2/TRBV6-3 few CASSYSAGYYEQYF TGTGCCAGCAGTTACTCAGCAGGGTACTACGAGCAGTACTTC
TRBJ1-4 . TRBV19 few CASSVRTAEKLFF TGTGCCAGTAGTGTCCGGACAGCTGAAAAACTGTTTTTT
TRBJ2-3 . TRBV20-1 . CSARTGQGRSDTQYF TGCAGTGCTAGGACGGGCCAGGGGAGGTCAGATACGCAGTATTTT
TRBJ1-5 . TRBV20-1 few CSAREAGNNQPQHF TGCAGTGCTAGGGAGGCCGGGAACAATCAGCCCCAGCATTTT